This TCR beta chain emerged from a study of graft-versus-host responses after intestinal transplantation. Across the whole study: Transplant types were multivisceral, liver-intestinal, or isolated intestinal. Tacrolimus plus steroids were given to all recipients for about three years, preceded by anti-thymocyte globulin induction. Study results and limitations: Recipient-marrow GvH clones were detected, some having first appeared in ileum or blood. When patients had graft-donor T cell macrochimerism, their allografts held high graft-versus-host to host-versus-graft clonal ratios.

The protocol was immunoSEQ multiplex PCR, while the TCRdb copy is restricted to in-frame clones and leaves out a portion. The table lists some 87,000 clones, roughly 93% of them singletons. The V and J ends lost 4 bases and 4 bases respectively, with 21 bases between them. In germline, CDR1 is SGHDT, CDR2 YYEEEE. The CDR3 consists of 17 residues. To note about this clone: Its antigen is undetermined.

The sample consisted of unstimulated CD8+ T cells sorted from spleen or lymph node cells, taken before transplant. The gene calls are TRBV5-6 and TRBJ1-5; perhaps TRBD1 as D (5 bases). The sequence derives from a human donor who was the organ donor for an intestinal transplant. The CDR3, as DNA: TGTGCCAGCAGCCCTTCGAAGGGGTCACAATGGAATCAGCCCCAGCATTTT. The encoded protein is CASSPSKGSQWNQPQHF.